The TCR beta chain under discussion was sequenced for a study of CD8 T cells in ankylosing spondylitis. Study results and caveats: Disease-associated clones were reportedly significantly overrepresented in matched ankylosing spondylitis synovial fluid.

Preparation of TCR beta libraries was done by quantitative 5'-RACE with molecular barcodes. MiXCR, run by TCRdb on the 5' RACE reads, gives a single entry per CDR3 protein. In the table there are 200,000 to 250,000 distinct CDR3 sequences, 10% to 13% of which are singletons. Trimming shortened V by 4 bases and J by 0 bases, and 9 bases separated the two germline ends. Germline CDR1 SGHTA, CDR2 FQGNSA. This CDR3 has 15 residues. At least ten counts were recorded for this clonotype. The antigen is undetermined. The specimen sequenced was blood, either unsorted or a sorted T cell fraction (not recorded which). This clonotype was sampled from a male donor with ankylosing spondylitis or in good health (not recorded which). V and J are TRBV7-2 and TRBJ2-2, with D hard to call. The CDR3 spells CASSSRKANTGELFF. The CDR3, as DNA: TGTGCCAGCAGCTCTCGTAAAGCGAACACCGGGGAGCTGTTTTTT.